This TCR beta chain was observed in a study of blood T cell repertoires in COVID-19 (dated by TCRdb to the early 2020s). General notes on the study: The collaborator samples originated in the United States, Italy and Spain and spanned the acute and convalescent phases of COVID-19. The repertoires were released in a freely available public database meant as a resource for research on the immune response to SARS-CoV-2. Deeply sampled blood TCRbeta repertoires from subjects exposed to, actively infected with, or recovered from COVID-19 were included in the dataset. A de-identified subject ID, COVID-19 status, age in years and sex were almost always included in the sample metadata. Where HLA class I and class II types were available, the types were taken from metadata supplied by the sample provider, not from assay-based typing. Samples came from the ongoing ImmuneRACE study (first 160 participants) plus 1,254 subjects from 6 global collaborators. The prospective study material was composed of cDNA or gDNA derived from T cells, B-cell-depleted T cells, or PBMCs.

General findings and caveats noted by the study authors: Clinical and demographic metadata were provided uncurated, with the amount varying by source and participant.

The collaborating institutions used their own protocols to collect whole blood in K2EDTA tubes. For TCRbeta analysis, collaborators shipped samples as frozen whole blood, isolated PBMCs, or DNA extracted from either of those sample types. TCRbeta CDR3 regions were amplified from genomic DNA by means of the immunoSEQ Assay, a bias-controlled multiplex PCR. The authors' pipeline ran thus. Within the assay, amplification of reference gene primers was used to estimate how many nucleated cells each sample contained. To quantify the absolute abundance of each unique TCRbeta CDR3 rearrangement, sequence reads were collapsed and filtered. For each sample, productive Simpson clonality was calculated as the square root of Simpson's diversity index over productive rearrangements. This is the immuneACCESS table as TCRdb keeps it, with only in-frame sequences that have V and J called. A part of the clones is gone; compared with another copy, unresolved V genes explain less than half, and the rest is unexplained. That table gives V, J and clone size, and the DNA gave D and trimming. The sample data list some 140,000 clones, and roughly 90% of these were observed just once. Together, the top ten hold roughly 2.2% of the sample.

For this clone: Its antigen specificity is not known. Because the CDR3's place on the DNA is in doubt, the DNA is left out and the CDR3 is given as listed by TCRdb.

Including the terminal cysteine and phenylalanine, the CDR3 comprises 20 residues. The clonotype was recovered from a man aged 70-80 years with active COVID-19. The chain couples TRBV21-1 to TRBJ2-7; whether TRBD1, the table's D call, matches the DNA was not checked. TRBV21-1 is labeled a pseudogene. The specimen sequenced was peripheral blood. CDR3 reads: CASSKPGWGQGALFQYEQYF.